Following are 11 T cell receptor beta chains from one sample sequenced in a study of T cell responses to AZD1222 COVID-19 vaccine. Method: immunoSEQ multiplex PCR; TCRdb's copy keeps in-frame clones and lacks some. Of 150,000 to 200,000 clones in the sample, more than 80% were seen once. This material consisted of peripheral blood, taken on day 0 of AZD1222 vaccination. The source is an adult in good health.

This chain links TRBV14 with TRBJ2-1; possibly TRBD1 or TRBD2 for D (5 bases each). V was trimmed by 4 bases and J by 0 bases, leaving 13 bases between them. CDR1 is SGHDN, CDR2 FVKESK, per germline. The CDR3 is 16 amino acids. CDR3 sequence: CASSRRGAGSYNEQFF. The CDR3, as DNA: TGTGCCAGCAGCCGCCGAGGGGCGGGCTCCTACAATGAGCAGTTCTTC.

This chain joins TRBV27 and TRBJ1-2, with TRBD1 as a possible D gene (6 bases). Looked up from germline, CDR1 is MNHEY and CDR2 is SMNVEV (reference sequence). V lost 5 bases to trimming and J lost 2 bases, with 21 bases between them. This CDR3 spans 17 amino acids. CDR3 protein: CASSLKQTGSLNYGYTF. The CDR3 DNA sequence: TGTGCCAGCAGTCTTAAGCAAACAGGGTCCTTAAACTATGGCTACACCTTC.

This clone was seen a handful of times. The gene calls are TRBV5-4 and TRBJ1-2, with 8 bases that match TRBD1. The germline CDR1 and CDR2 sequences are SGHNT and YYREEE (reference sequence). The CDR3 is made up of 14 amino acids. The V and J ends lost 0 bases and 8 bases, in that order; junction bases with no gene match: 6. The CDR3 sequence is CASSLEQGAAGYTF. The CDR3, as DNA: TGTGCCAGCAGCTTGGAGCAGGGGGCAGCGGGCTACACCTTC.

The chain uses TRBV5-5 and TRBJ1-2; D perhaps matches TRBD1 (5 bases). The CDR3 totals 13 residues. Germline V gene sequence: CDR1 SGHKS, CDR2 YYEKEE (reference sequence). V was pared by 4 bases and J by 6 bases, with 13 bases between. CDR3 residues: CASSQTDGNGYTF. CDR3 DNA: TGTGCCAGCAGCCAGACAGACGGAAATGGCTACACCTTC.

The J gene is TRBJ1-5, the V gene TRBV30; 8 bases match TRBD1. V lost 6 bases, J lost 3 bases, and 4 bases stayed unmatched. There are 13 residues in the CDR3. Germline CDR1 reads GTSNPN; CDR2 reads SVGIG (reference sequence). CDR3: CACDRGPNQPQHF. Here the CDR3 DNA reads TGTGCCTGCGACAGGGGTCCCAATCAGCCCCAGCATTTT.

This chain uses TRBV24-1 with TRBJ2-2, with D perhaps matching TRBD1 or TRBD2 (5 bases each). From germline, CDR1 is KGHDR and CDR2 SFDVKD. This CDR3 contains 14 residues. DNA for the CDR3: TGTGCTACCGGGACCCAAGCGAACACCGGGGAGCTGTTTTTT. Translated, it gives CATGTQANTGELFF.

The genes are TRBV6-5 and TRBJ2-7; 7 positions agree with TRBD1. CDR3 size: 13 residues. The V gene's germline CDR1 is MNHEY and CDR2 SVGAGI. Germline trimming cut 6 bases from V and 4 bases from J; bases unmatched to any gene: 6. The CDR3 loop reads CASRYRGLYEQYF. The CDR3 DNA sequence: TGTGCCAGCAGGTACAGGGGATTGTACGAGCAGTACTTC.

The J gene is TRBJ2-1, the V gene TRBV11-1; 7 positions match TRBD2. CDR1 and CDR2 from the germline V gene are SGHAT and FQDESV (reference sequence). This CDR3 contains 16 residues. V lost 2 bases, J lost 6 bases, and 10 bases stayed unmatched. This CDR3 reads CASSLRRRERGNEQFF. The CDR3 DNA follows: TGTGCCAGCAGCTTACGGCGGCGGGAGCGGGGCAATGAGCAGTTCTTC.

The chain recombines TRBV28 with TRBJ1-2; 9 bases line up with TRBD1. Germline trimming cut 1 base from V and 6 bases from J; bases unmatched to any gene: 9. The CDR3 is made up of 16 amino acids. CDR1 is MDHEN and CDR2 is SYDVKM in the germline V gene. CDR3 loop: CASSLSQPGQGHGYTF. CDR3 bases: TGTGCCAGCAGTTTATCTCAACCGGGACAGGGACATGGCTACACCTTC.

The chain employs TRBV9 and TRBJ2-2; D unclear. The germline V and J ends were trimmed by 4 bases and 2 bases, with 9 bases remaining between them. The CDR3 consists of 14 residues. Per germline, CDR1 SGDLS and CDR2 YYNGEE. This CDR3 reads CASSSAENTGELFF. The CDR3 DNA reads TGTGCCAGCAGCTCCGCCGAAAACACCGGGGAGCTGTTTTTT.

This sequence joins TRBV4-3 and TRBJ1-5, with D unresolved. Looked up from germline, CDR1 is LGHNA and CDR2 is YSLEER. The CDR3 has 13 residues. V lost 2 bases and J lost 3, with 5 bases in between. CDR3 region: CASSQSANQPQHF. The CDR3 bases are TGCGCCAGCAGCCAATCAGCCAATCAGCCCCAGCATTTT.